This T cell receptor beta chain was profiled in a study of T cell responses to AZD1222 COVID-19 vaccine. Here immunoSEQ multiplex PCR was the method, and the copy in TCRdb shows in-frame clones only, minus some. The profile shows 90,000 to 150,000 clones, 88% of them singletons. In the case of this clone: What it binds is unknown.

Germline V gives CDR1 MNHEY, CDR2 SVGEGT. With V trimmed by 6 bases and J by 6 bases, 5 bases remained unmatched. The CDR3 is 14 residues long. Whole-study results and caveats: The span of vaccine-associated CD4 TCRs extended across spike, with dominance at 160-218 and 743-854.

This material consisted of peripheral blood, taken 28 days after the second AZD1222 dose. This sequence was found in an adult who received the AZD1222 COVID-19 vaccine. The chain couples TRBV6-2 or TRBV6-3 to TRBJ2-7, with 13 bases matching TRBD2. This CDR3 is CASSHGTSGTEQYF. The CDR3 region has the DNA TGTGCCAGCAGCCACGGGACTAGCGGGACCGAGCAGTACTTC.